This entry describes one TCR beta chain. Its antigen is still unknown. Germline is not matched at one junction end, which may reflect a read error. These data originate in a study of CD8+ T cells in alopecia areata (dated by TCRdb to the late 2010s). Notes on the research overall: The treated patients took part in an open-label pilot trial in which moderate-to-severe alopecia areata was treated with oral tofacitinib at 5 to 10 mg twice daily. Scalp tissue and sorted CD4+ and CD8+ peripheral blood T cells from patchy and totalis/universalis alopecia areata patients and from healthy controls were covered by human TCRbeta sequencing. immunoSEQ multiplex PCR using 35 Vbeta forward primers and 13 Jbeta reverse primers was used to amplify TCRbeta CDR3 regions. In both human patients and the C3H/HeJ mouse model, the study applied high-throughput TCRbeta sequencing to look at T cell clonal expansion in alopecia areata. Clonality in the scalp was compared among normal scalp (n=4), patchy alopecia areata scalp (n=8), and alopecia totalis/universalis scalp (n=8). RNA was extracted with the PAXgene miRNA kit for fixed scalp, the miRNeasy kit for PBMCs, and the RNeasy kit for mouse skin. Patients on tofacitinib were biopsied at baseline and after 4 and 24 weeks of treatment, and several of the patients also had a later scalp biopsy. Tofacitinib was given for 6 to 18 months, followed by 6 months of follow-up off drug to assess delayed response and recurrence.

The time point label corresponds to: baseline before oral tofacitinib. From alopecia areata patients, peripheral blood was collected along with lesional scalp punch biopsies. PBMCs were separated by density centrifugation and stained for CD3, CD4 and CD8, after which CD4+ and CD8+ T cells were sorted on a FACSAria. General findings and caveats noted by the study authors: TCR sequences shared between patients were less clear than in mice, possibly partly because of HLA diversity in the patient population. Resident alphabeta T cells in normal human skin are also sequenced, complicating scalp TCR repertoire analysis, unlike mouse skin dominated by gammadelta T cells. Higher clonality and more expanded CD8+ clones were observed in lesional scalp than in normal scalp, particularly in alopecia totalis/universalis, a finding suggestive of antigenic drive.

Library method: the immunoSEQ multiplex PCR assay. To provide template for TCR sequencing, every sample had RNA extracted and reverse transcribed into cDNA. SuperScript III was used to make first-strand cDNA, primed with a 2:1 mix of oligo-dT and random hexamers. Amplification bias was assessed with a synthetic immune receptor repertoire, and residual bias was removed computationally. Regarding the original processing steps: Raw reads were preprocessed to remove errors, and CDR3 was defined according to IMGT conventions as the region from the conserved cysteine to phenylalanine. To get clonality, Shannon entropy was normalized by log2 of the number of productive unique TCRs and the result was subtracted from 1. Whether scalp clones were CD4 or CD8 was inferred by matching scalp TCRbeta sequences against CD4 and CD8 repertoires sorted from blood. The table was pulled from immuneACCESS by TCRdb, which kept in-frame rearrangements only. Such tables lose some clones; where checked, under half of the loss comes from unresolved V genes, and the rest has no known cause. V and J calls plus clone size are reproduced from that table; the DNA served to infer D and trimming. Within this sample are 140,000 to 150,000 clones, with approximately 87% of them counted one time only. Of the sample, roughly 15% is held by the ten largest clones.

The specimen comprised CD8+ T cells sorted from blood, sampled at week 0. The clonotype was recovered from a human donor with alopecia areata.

CDR3 loop: CASSLEEGPYEQFF. The nucleotide sequence reads TGTGCTAGCAGCTTAGAAGAGGGCCCCTATGAGCAGTTCTTC. The receptor chain draws on TRBV7-7 and TRBJ2-1, with TRBD2 tentatively as D gene (5 bases match). CDR1 SSHAT and CDR2 FNYEAQ were looked up in the germline V gene (reference sequence). The CDR3 numbers 14 residues from cysteine through phenylalanine. Only the CDR3 part of the read is kept: 42 bases, read in frame from the first base.